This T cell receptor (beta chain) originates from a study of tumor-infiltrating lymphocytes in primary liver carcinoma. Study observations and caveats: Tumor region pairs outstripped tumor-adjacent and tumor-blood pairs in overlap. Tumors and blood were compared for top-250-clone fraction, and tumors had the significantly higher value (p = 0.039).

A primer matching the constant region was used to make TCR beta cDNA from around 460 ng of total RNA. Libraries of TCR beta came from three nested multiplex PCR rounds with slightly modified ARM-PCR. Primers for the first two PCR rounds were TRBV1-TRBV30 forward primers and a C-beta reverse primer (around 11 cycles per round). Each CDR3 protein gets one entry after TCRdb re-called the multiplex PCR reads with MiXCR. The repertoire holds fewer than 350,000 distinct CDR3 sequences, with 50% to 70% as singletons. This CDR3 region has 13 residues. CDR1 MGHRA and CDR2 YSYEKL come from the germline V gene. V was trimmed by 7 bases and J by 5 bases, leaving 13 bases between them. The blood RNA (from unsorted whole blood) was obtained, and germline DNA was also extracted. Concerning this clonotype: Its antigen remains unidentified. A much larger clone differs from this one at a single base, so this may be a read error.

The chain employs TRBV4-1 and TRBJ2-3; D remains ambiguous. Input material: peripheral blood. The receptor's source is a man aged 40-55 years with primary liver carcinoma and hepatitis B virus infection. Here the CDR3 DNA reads TGCGCCAGCATCCAGTGGGTGGGAGATACGCAGTATTTT. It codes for CASIQWVGDTQYF.